Each of the 26 T cell receptor beta chains below was sequenced from the same sample in a study of control samples from healthy donors and cancer patients. TCRdb's table, derived via immunoSEQ multiplex PCR, lists solely in-frame clones and lacks some. The sample records about 59,000 clones, under 95% being singletons. Material for sequencing was PBMCs. The receptors were gathered from a man aged 35 to 55 with colorectal cancer.

The chain uses TRBV6-6 and TRBJ2-7, with D uncertain. With 8 bases removed from V and 3 bases from J, the gap between germline ends came to 11 bases. The CDR3 is 12 residues long. Germline V gene sequence: CDR1 MNHNY, CDR2 SVGAGI (reference sequence). CDR3 sequence: CASGGARYEQYF. CDR3 in DNA: TGTGCCAGCGGCGGTGCCCGCTACGAGCAGTACTTC.

The chain joins TRBV6-5 to TRBJ2-7, with 8 bases lining up with TRBD2. Trimming took 9 bases from V and 3 from J; bases not matched to a gene: 10. In germline, CDR1 is MNHEY, CDR2 SVGAGI. CDR3 length: 14 residues. CDR3 residues: CASERAGTSYEQYF. The CDR3 region has the DNA TGTGCCAGTGAAAGAGCCGGGACTAGCTACGAGCAGTACTTC.

The chain couples TRBV18 to TRBJ2-1, with 9 nucleotides matching TRBD1. The CDR3 is 15 amino acids. CDR1 is KGHSH and CDR2 is LQKENI in the germline V gene. Trimming at V came to 2 bases and at J to 4 bases, leaving 3 bases not matched to a gene. The CDR3 is CASSPETGGYNEQFF. The CDR3, as DNA: TGTGCCAGCTCACCAGAGACAGGGGGGTACAATGAGCAGTTCTTC.

V and J are TRBV3-1 (or the pseudogene TRBV3-2) and TRBJ2-1, with D possibly TRBD1 on 6 matching bases. The germline gives CDR1 LGHDT, CDR2 YNNKEL (reference sequence). The CDR3 spans 18 residues. Trimming removed 0 bases from V and 2 bases from J, with 17 bases in between. The CDR3 protein is CASSQETVAYRAYNEQFF. CDR3 in DNA: TGTGCCAGCAGCCAAGAAACTGTTGCGTACAGGGCCTACAATGAGCAGTTCTTC.

CDR3 bases: TGCGCCAGCAGTTCGGAGGGGCAGGGCCACGCTTTCTTT. It codes for CASSSEGQGHAFF. The chain links TRBV5-1 to TRBJ1-1, with D maybe TRBD1 (5 bases). The CDR3 sequence is 13 residues long. V was pared by 5 bases and J by 11 bases, with 19 bases between. Germline V gene sequence: CDR1 SGHRS, CDR2 YFSETQ.

The V gene is TRBV7-6, the J gene TRBJ1-4; 7 nucleotides align to TRBD1. Germline V lookup: CDR1 SGHVS, CDR2 FNYEAQ. This CDR3 comprises 15 residues. Trimming at V came to 1 base and at J to 5 bases, leaving 4 bases not matched to a gene. The CDR3 DNA sequence: TGTGCCAGCAGCTTAGTACAGGGGAAAAATGAAAAACTGTTTTTT. It codes for CASSLVQGKNEKLFF.

The rearrangement uses TRBV10-1 and TRBJ2-5, with TRBD2 identical over 10 bases. Germline CDR1 reads WNHNN; CDR2 reads SYGVQD (reference sequence). This CDR3 is built from 15 residues. The ends lost 4 bases at V and 1 base at J; junction bases unmatched: 3. The CDR3 is CASSASGGGQETQYF. CDR3 coding DNA: TGCGCCAGCAGTGCCAGCGGGGGGGGCCAAGAGACCCAGTACTTC.

The chain uses TRBV6-6 and TRBJ1-5; a weak D match, TRBD1 (5 bases). Germline CDR1 MNHNY, CDR2 SVGAGI (reference sequence). The V end was cut by 5 bases, the J end by 5 bases, with 13 bases between. The CDR3 spans 14 residues. The CDR3 nucleotides read TGTGCCAGCAGTGTCGAGGCAGGGTATCAGCCCCAGCATTTT. This translates into CASSVEAGYQPQHF.

The chain uses TRBV2 and TRBJ2-7; TRBD2 aligns across 12 bases. The CDR3 length is 15 residues. The ends lost 7 bases at V and 2 bases at J; junction bases unmatched: 6. Germline V gene data show CDR1 as SNHLY and CDR2 as FYNNEI. CDR3 coding DNA: TGTGCCAGCACCGCCCTAGCGGGGGGGGCCTACGAGCAGTACTTC. Translation gives CASTALAGGAYEQYF.

The V gene is TRBV7-3, the J gene TRBJ2-5; D may be TRBD1 or TRBD2 (5 bases each). There are 14 residues in the CDR3. V was trimmed by 5 bases and J by 5 bases, leaving 15 bases between them. CDR1 is SGHTA, CDR2 FQGTGA, per germline. The DNA of the CDR3 is TGTGCCAGCAGCCGGGACGGCGGCAAGGAGACCCAGTACTTC. Translation: CASSRDGGKETQYF.

V gene TRBV11-3 combines with J gene TRBJ1-3; no definite D call. Germline-derived CDR1 and CDR2 are SGHNT and YENEEA. The ends were cut back, 6 bases at V and 7 bases at J, with 10 bases in the middle. The CDR3 is made up of 12 amino acids. The CDR3 DNA sequence: TGTGCCAGCAGTAAAGAAAGGAACACCATATATTTT. Residues: CASSKERNTIYF.

In regard to this clone: Other DNA variants within this sample encode the same CDR3. This sequence joins TRBV6-5 and TRBJ1-5, with 7 bases lining up with TRBD1. The CDR3 covers 15 residues. Germline assignment: CDR1 MNHEY and CDR2 SVGAGI. The ends lost 0 bases at V and 1 base at J; junction bases unmatched: 0. The DNA for the CDR3 is TGTGCCAGCAGTTACTCCAGGGGGAGCAATCAGCCCCAGCATTTT. Its protein is CASSYSRGSNQPQHF.

V and J are TRBV5-1 and TRBJ2-2; unclear D gene. V shed 3 bases and J shed 5 bases, with 11 bases lying between them. The germline V gene encodes CDR1 SGHRS and CDR2 YFSETQ. The CDR3 spans 14 residues. CDR3 residues: CASSWTLGTGELFF. The CDR3 coding sequence is TGCGCCAGCAGCTGGACCTTGGGGACCGGGGAGCTGTTTTTT.

The chain joins TRBV9 to TRBJ1-4; a weak D match, TRBD1 (5 bases). CDR1 and CDR2 from the germline V gene are SGDLS and YYNGEE. CDR3 length: 14 amino acids. V dropped 1 base and J dropped 8 bases, with 12 bases sitting between them. CDR3 nucleotides: TGTGCCAGCAGCGTAAGGGGAATGGGGGAAAAACTGTTTTTT. It encodes CASSVRGMGEKLFF.

This clone has more than one count but fewer than ten. The chain combines TRBV5-4 with TRBJ2-7, with 8 bases identical to TRBD2. The CDR3 runs 13 residues. Germline CDR1 is SGHNT and CDR2 is YYREEE (reference sequence). The J segment lost 3 bases and the V segment lost 4 bases, leaving 3 bases of the junction unmatched. The CDR3 here is CASSPGGHYEQYF. The DNA for the CDR3 is TGTGCCAGCAGCCCGGGAGGGCACTACGAGCAGTACTTC.

J is TRBJ1-2 and V is TRBV5-1, with 7 positions matching TRBD1. With V trimmed by 2 bases and J by 3 bases, 4 bases remained unmatched. Germline V CDR1 and CDR2: SGHRS, YFSETQ. The CDR3 extends over 14 amino acids. CDR3 sequence reads: CASSLETGYYGYTF. As DNA, the CDR3 is TGCGCCAGCAGCTTAGAGACAGGGTACTATGGCTACACCTTC.

In this sample, this clone turned up once. Written as DNA, the CDR3 is TGTGCCAGCAGTGAGAGCAGCCTTCAGCCCCAGCATTTT. Encoded protein: CASSESSLQPQHF. The chain recombines TRBV6-1 with TRBJ1-5; D call uncertain. The V end lost 3 bases, the J end lost 6 bases, and 9 bases lay between the germline ends. Germline lookup yields CDR1 MNHNS and CDR2 SASEGT. The CDR3 totals 13 residues.

The chain employs TRBV6-2 or TRBV6-3 and TRBJ2-1; no clear D gene. The V end lost 2 bases, the J end lost 1 base, and 9 bases lay between the germline ends. This CDR3 spans 15 amino acids. Germline assignment: CDR1 MNHEY and CDR2 SVGEGT. CDR3: CASSYPALSYNEQFF. The DNA for the CDR3 is TGTGCCAGCAGTTACCCAGCCTTATCCTACAATGAGCAGTTCTTC.

The chain is built from TRBV5-1 and TRBJ2-1; 13 positions match TRBD2. The junction had 12 bases not matched to a gene; V was cut back by 4 bases and J by 8 bases. The CDR3 spans 17 residues. The V gene's germline CDR1 is SGHRS and CDR2 YFSETQ. The CDR3 DNA sequence: TGCGCCAGCAGCGGGGGGACTAGCGGGGCCGGAGAATATGAGCAGTTCTTC. It translates to CASSGGTSGAGEYEQFF.

The V call is TRBV18, the J call TRBJ2-5; maybe TRBD2 (5 bases). The CDR3 has 13 amino acids. V was trimmed by 7 bases and J by 5 bases, leaving 14 bases between them. CDR1 and CDR2 from the germline V gene are KGHSH and LQKENI. CDR3 in DNA: TGTGCCAGCTTCCGGGATCAGGAGGAGACCCAGTACTTC. Protein product: CASFRDQEETQYF.

This clone came up once. The rearrangement joins TRBV3-1 (or the pseudogene TRBV3-2) to TRBJ1-1; D gene unclear. Trimming left V 1 base short and J 11 bases short, with 14 bases between. The CDR3 covers 13 residues. Germline V CDR1 and CDR2: LGHDT, YNNKEL (reference sequence). Here the CDR3 reads CASSQGFGKRAFF. The CDR3 coding sequence is TGTGCCAGCAGCCAAGGGTTTGGTAAAAGGGCTTTCTTT.

The rearrangement links TRBV19 to TRBJ2-7; 8 bases align to TRBD1. Germline V gene lookup returns CDR1 LNHDA and CDR2 SQIVND (reference sequence). CDR3 length: 16 amino acids. Trimming removed 5 bases from V and 1 base from J; junction bases left unmatched: 10. The CDR3 is CASSQWGTGVSYEQYF. Written as DNA, the CDR3 is TGTGCCAGTAGTCAATGGGGGACAGGAGTATCCTACGAGCAGTACTTC.

This clone was observed a single time. J is TRBJ1-1 and V is TRBV7-9; the D gene is possibly TRBD1 (6 bases). CDR3 length equals 13 residues. CDR1 is SEHNR and CDR2 is FQNEAQ in the germline V gene (reference sequence). Trimming pared 1 base from V and 4 bases from J, leaving 7 bases between. The CDR3 DNA is TGTGCCAGCAGCTTAGAACAGGGCACTGAAGCTTTCTTT. Residues: CASSLEQGTEAFF. Full variable domain (remainder filled in from reference TRBV7-9 and TRBJ1-1): DTGVSQNPRHKITKRGQNVTFRCDPISEHNRLYWYRQTLGQGPEFLTYFQNEAQLEKSRLLSDRFSAERPKGSFSTLEIQRTEQGDSAMYLCASSLEQGTEAFFGQGTRLTVV.

The chain employs TRBV20-1 and TRBJ1-1; D remains ambiguous. The CDR3 runs to 11 residues. The germline V gene encodes CDR1 DFQATT and CDR2 SNEGSKA (reference sequence). Trimming cost V 1 base and J 4 bases, with 4 bases left between them. The CDR3 is CSARGGTEAFF. The CDR3, as DNA: TGCAGTGCTAGAGGGGGCACTGAAGCTTTCTTT.

This sequence joins TRBV6-2 or TRBV6-3 and TRBJ1-1; D is ambiguous. The CDR3 consists of 15 residues. Between the trimmed V and J ends, which lost 0 bases and 4 bases, there was a span of 12 bases. CDR1 and CDR2 from the germline V gene are MNHEY and SVGEGT. In DNA form, the CDR3 reads TGTGCCAGCAGTTACTCGTGGGGAGAGAGCACTGAAGCTTTCTTT. It encodes CASSYSWGESTEAFF.

V and J are TRBV11-3 and TRBJ2-1; the D is unclear. This CDR3 region has 15 residues. V lost 6 bases and J 0 bases, leaving 12 bases between the germline ends. Germline CDR1 SGHNT, CDR2 YENEEA. Here the CDR3 DNA reads TGTGCCAGCAGAAAAGGAACAAGCTCCTACAATGAGCAGTTCTTC. Its protein product is CASRKGTSSYNEQFF. Full variable domain (missing parts from reference TRBV11-3 and TRBJ2-1): EAGVVQSPRYKIIEKKQPVAFWCNPISGHNTLYWYLQNLGQGPELLIRYENEEAVDDSQLPKDRFSAERLKGVDSTLKIQPAELGDSAVYLCASRKGTSSYNEQFFGPGTRLTVL.